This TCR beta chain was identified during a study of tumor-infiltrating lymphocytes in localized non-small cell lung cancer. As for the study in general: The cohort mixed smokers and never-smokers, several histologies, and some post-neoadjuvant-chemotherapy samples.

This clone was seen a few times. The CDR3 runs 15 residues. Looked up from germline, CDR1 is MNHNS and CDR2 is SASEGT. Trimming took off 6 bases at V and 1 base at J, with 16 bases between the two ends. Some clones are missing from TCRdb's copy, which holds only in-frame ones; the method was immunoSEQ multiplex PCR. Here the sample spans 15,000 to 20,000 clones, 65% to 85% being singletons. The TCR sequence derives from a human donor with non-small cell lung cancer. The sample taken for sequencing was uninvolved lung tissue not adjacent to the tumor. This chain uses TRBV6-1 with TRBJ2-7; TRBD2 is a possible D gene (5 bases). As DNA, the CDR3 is TGTGCCAGCAGGGTGGCAAGCGGATTTTCCTACGAGCAGTACTTC. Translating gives CASRVASGFSYEQYF.